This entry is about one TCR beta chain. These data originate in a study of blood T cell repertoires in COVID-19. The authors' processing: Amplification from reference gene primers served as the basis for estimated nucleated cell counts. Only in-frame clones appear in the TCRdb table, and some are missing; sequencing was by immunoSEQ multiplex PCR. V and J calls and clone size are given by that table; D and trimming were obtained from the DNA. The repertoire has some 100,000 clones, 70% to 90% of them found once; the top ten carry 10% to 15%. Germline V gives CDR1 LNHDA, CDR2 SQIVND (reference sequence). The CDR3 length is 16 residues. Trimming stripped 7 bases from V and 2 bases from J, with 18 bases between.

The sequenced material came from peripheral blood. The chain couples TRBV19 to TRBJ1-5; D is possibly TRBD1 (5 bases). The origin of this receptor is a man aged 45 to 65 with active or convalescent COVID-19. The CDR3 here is CASTQRGPTGNQPQHF. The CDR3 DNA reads TGTGCCAGTACCCAAAGGGGCCCCACGGGCAATCAGCCCCAGCATTTT. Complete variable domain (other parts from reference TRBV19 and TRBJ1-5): DGGITQSPKYLFRKEGQNVTLSCEQNLNHDAMYWYRQDPGQGLRLIYYSQIVNDFQKGDIAEGYSVSREKKESFPLTVTSAQKNPTAFYLCASTQRGPTGNQPQHFGDGTRLSIL.